The rows below give T cell receptor beta chains drawn from one sample of a study of T cells in tuberculosis. Some clones are missing from TCRdb's copy, which holds only in-frame ones; the method was immunoSEQ multiplex PCR. The sample has 30,000 to 45,000 clones, about 94% seen once. The specimen sequenced was PBMCs. These receptors were collected from a donor aged 5-35 years with latent tuberculosis or without tuberculosis infection. Some clones in this sample may be carry-over from other donors' samples. Both conserved end residues are part of each CDR3. A D gene is named only where the DNA matches it firmly. A row's size may be missing; if present it is once, few, many or a size class.

abundance: -
d_gene: -
j_gene: TRBJ1-2
v_gene: TRBV2
CDR3aa: CASSELSTALNYGYTF
CDR3nt: TGTGCCAGCAGTGAATTGTCGACAGCTCTCAACTATGGCTACACCTTC

abundance: -
d_gene: -
j_gene: TRBJ2-2
v_gene: TRBV11-2
CDR3aa: CASGGPTGELFF
CDR3nt: TGTGCCAGCGGAGGACCTACCGGGGAGCTGTTTTTT

abundance: -
d_gene: TRBD1
j_gene: TRBJ2-2
v_gene: TRBV5-4
CDR3aa: CASSLGTGENTGELFF
CDR3nt: TGTGCCAGCAGCTTAGGGACAGGGGAGAACACCGGGGAGCTGTTTTTT

abundance: -
d_gene: TRBD1
j_gene: TRBJ1-5
v_gene: TRBV5-1
CDR3aa: CASSSGQWNQPQHF
CDR3nt: TGCGCCAGCAGCTCGGGACAGTGGAATCAGCCCCAGCATTTT

abundance: -
d_gene: -
j_gene: TRBJ2-3
v_gene: TRBV6-4
CDR3aa: CASSDSQGRDTQYF
CDR3nt: TGTGCCAGCAGTGACTCGCAAGGGAGAGATACGCAGTATTTT

abundance: -
d_gene: -
j_gene: TRBJ2-2
v_gene: TRBV6-1
CDR3aa: CASSKQGGNTGELFF
CDR3nt: TGTGCCAGCAGTAAGCAGGGGGGAAACACCGGGGAGCTGTTTTTT

abundance: -
d_gene: -
j_gene: TRBJ2-1
v_gene: TRBV4-2
CDR3aa: CASSLRLGENEQFF
CDR3nt: TGTGCCAGCAGCCTTAGACTGGGTGAGAATGAGCAGTTCTTC

abundance: -
d_gene: -
j_gene: TRBJ1-6
v_gene: TRBV28
CDR3aa: CASRFSHRNPKGSLHF
CDR3nt: TGTGCCAGCAGGTTCTCCCACAGGAACCCTAAAGGGTCCCTCCACTTT

abundance: -
d_gene: -
j_gene: TRBJ1-4
v_gene: TRBV28
CDR3aa: CASMRGKKLFF
CDR3nt: TGTGCCAGCATGAGGGGGAAAAAACTGTTTTTT

abundance: -
d_gene: TRBD1
j_gene: TRBJ1-5
v_gene: TRBV4-1
CDR3aa: CASSRDRTGGDQPQHF
CDR3nt: TGCGCCAGCAGCCGTGACAGGACAGGGGGTGATCAGCCCCAGCATTTT

abundance: -
d_gene: TRBD2
j_gene: TRBJ2-1
v_gene: TRBV28
CDR3aa: CASSYPPLWGGKSYNEQFF
CDR3nt: TGTGCCAGCAGTTACCCCCCGCTGTGGGGGGGGAAATCCTACAATGAGCAGTTCTTC

abundance: once
d_gene: TRBD1
j_gene: TRBJ2-3
v_gene: TRBV5-1
CDR3aa: CASSLLKRQGFTDTQYF
CDR3nt: TGCGCCAGCAGCTTGTTAAAGAGACAGGGCTTTACAGATACGCAGTATTTT

abundance: -
d_gene: -
j_gene: TRBJ2-2
v_gene: TRBV10-2
CDR3aa: CASSHPVGAGELFF
CDR3nt: TGCGCCAGCAGCCACCCGGTAGGGGCCGGGGAGCTGTTTTTT

abundance: -
d_gene: TRBD1
j_gene: TRBJ1-6
v_gene: TRBV12-5
CDR3aa: CASGPRTGWNSPLHF
CDR3nt: TGTGCTAGTGGTCCCCGGACAGGTTGGAATTCACCCCTCCACTTT

abundance: -
d_gene: TRBD1
j_gene: TRBJ2-7
v_gene: TRBV5-1
CDR3aa: CASSRHPGQPYEQYF
CDR3nt: TGCGCCAGCAGCCGGCATCCGGGACAGCCCTACGAGCAGTACTTC

abundance: -
d_gene: -
j_gene: TRBJ2-2
v_gene: TRBV23-1
CDR3aa: CARQLPPNTGELFF
CDR3nt: TGCGCCAGACAGCTCCCGCCGAACACCGGGGAGCTGTTTTTT